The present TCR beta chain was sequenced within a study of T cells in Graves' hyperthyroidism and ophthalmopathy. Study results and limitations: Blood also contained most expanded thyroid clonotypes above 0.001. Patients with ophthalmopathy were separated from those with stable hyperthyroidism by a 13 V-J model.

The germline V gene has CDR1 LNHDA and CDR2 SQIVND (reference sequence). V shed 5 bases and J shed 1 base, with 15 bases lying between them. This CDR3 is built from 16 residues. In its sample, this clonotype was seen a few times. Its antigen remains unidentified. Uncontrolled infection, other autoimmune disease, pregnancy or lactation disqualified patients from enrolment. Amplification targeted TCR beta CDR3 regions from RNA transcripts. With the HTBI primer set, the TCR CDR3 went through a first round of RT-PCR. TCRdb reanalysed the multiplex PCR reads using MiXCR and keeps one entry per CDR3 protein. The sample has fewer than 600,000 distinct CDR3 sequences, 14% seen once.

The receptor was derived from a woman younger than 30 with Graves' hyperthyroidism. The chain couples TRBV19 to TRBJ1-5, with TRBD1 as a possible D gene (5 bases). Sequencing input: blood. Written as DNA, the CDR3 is TGTGCCAGTAGTGGGGGGAGACCTATGAGCAATCAGCCCCAGCATTTT. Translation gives CASSGGRPMSNQPQHF. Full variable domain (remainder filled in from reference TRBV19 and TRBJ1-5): DGGITQSPKYLFRKEGQNVTLSCEQNLNHDAMYWYRQDPGQGLRLIYYSQIVNDFQKGDIAEGYSVSREKKESFPLTVTSAQKNPTAFYLCASSGGRPMSNQPQHFGDGTRLSIL.